Presented here are 8 T cell receptor beta chains from one specimen sequenced in a study of STAT5B mutations in CD4+ large granular lymphocyte leukemia. Only in-frame clones appear in the TCRdb table, and some are missing; sequencing was by immunoSEQ multiplex PCR. The data hold some 33,000 clones, with about 74% observed a single time. Sequencing was done on a sample of CD4+ T cells from blood buffy coats. All receptors derive from a human donor in good health.

The chain joins TRBV2 to TRBJ2-7; D gene uncertain. The CDR3 runs 15 residues. The germline V gene encodes CDR1 SNHLY and CDR2 FYNNEI. Trimming shortened V by 0 bases and J by 4 bases, and 13 bases separated the two germline ends. The CDR3 coding sequence is TGTGCCAGCAGTGAAGCGCTTCCGGTGAGGTACGAGCAGTACTTC. The encoded protein is CASSEALPVRYEQYF.

The chain employs TRBV4-3 and TRBJ1-1, with TRBD1 matching over 7 bases. The CDR3 contains 15 residues. In germline, CDR1 is LGHNA, CDR2 YSLEER. V lost 3 bases to trimming and J lost 1 base; unmatched junction nucleotides: 5. The CDR3 sequence is CASSHDRAANTEAFF. CDR3 coding DNA: TGCGCCAGCAGCCATGACAGGGCAGCGAACACTGAAGCTTTCTTT.

The chain joins TRBV28 to TRBJ1-5, with 7 bases that match TRBD1. Per the germline V gene, CDR1 is MDHEN and CDR2 is SYDVKM. This CDR3 region has 14 residues. The V segment lost 6 bases and the J segment 9 bases; nucleotides outside the gene matches: 11. CDR3 coding DNA: TGTGCCAGCAGACGTACCAACAGGGGTTTGCCCCAGCATTTT. Amino acids: CASRRTNRGLPQHF.

The chain combines TRBV19 with TRBJ1-2; D is unclear. V was trimmed by 8 bases and J by 3 bases, leaving 16 bases between them. The CDR3 runs to 14 residues. The germline CDR1 and CDR2 sequences are LNHDA and SQIVND (reference sequence). The CDR3 nucleotides are TGTGCCAGTGTTAAACCCCAGGAATACTATGGCTACACCTTC. Translating gives CASVKPQEYYGYTF.

The chain combines TRBV18 with TRBJ2-3; 10 bases map to TRBD1. Losses at the gene ends were 3 bases for V and 4 bases for J; bases not matched to a gene: 4. Germline CDR1 reads KGHSH; CDR2 reads LQKENI. The CDR3 length is 15 residues. The CDR3 is CASSPGQGIADTQYF. The CDR3 nucleotides are TGTGCCAGCTCACCGGGACAGGGGATCGCAGATACGCAGTATTTT.

The V call is TRBV6-5, the J call TRBJ1-5; D remains unclear. The CDR3 contains 14 residues. With 7 bases removed from V and 2 bases from J, the gap between germline ends came to 12 bases. Germline CDR1 and CDR2: MNHEY and SVGAGI. Here the CDR3 reads CASKGQAGNQPQHF. The CDR3 DNA reads TGTGCCAGCAAAGGGCAAGCTGGCAATCAGCCCCAGCATTTT.

The chain links TRBV27 to TRBJ1-5; D not certain. This CDR3 contains 15 residues. V dropped 6 bases and J dropped 0 bases, with 12 bases sitting between them. CDR1 is MNHEY and CDR2 is SMNVEV in the germline V gene (reference sequence). The CDR3 here is CASRLGAVSNQPQHF. In DNA, the CDR3 is TGTGCCAGCAGGCTCGGAGCGGTTAGCAATCAGCCCCAGCATTTT.

The chain carries TRBV7-9 and TRBJ2-2, with D unresolved. The CDR3 spans 15 residues. The germline V gene has CDR1 SEHNR and CDR2 FQNEAQ (reference sequence). Trimming cost V 3 bases and J 6 bases, with 14 bases left between them. CDR3 region: CASSFGDSGSGELFF. The CDR3 nucleotides are TGTGCCAGCAGCTTTGGAGATTCCGGGTCCGGGGAGCTGTTTTTT.